The present T cell receptor (beta chain) was sequenced within a study of shared clonotypes between healthy human individuals. Produced via immunoSEQ multiplex PCR; TCRdb's table is partial and in-frame only. The data contain more than 900,000 clones, 78% of them seen just once; the ten biggest clones take up around 0.6%. The donors, all of them Caucasian adults, lived in Nashville, Tennessee. With 3 bases removed from V and 4 bases from J, the gap between germline ends came to 15 bases. CDR1 and CDR2 (germline): KGHSH, LQKENI. There are 15 residues in the CDR3. The receptor was derived from a man aged 18 to 29 in good health. Some clones in this sample may be carry-over from other donors' samples. Sample: memory CD4+ T cells from PBMCs. Stated subset: CD45RA-negative fraction. The V gene is TRBV18, the J gene TRBJ2-5; tentatively, D is TRBD2 (5 bases). In nucleotides, the CDR3 is TGTGCCAGCTCACCGCCGAGTGTTGCGGGAGAGACCCAGTACTTC. Translating it yields CASSPPSVAGETQYF.